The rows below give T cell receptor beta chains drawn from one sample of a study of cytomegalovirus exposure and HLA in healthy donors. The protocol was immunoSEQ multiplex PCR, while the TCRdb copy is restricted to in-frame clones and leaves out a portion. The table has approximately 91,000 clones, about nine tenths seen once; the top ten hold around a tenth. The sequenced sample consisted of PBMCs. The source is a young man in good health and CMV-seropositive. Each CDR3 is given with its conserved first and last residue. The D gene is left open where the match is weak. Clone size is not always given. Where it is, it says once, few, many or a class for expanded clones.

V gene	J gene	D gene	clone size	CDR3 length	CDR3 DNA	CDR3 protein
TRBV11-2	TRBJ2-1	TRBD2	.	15	TGTGCCAGCGGACCTAGCGGGAGGGCCTACAATGAGCAGTTCTTC	CASGPSGRAYNEQFF
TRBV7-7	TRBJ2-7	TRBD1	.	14	TGTGCTAGCAGCCCCCGGACAGGGCAACTCGAGCAGTACTTC	CASSPRTGQLEQYF
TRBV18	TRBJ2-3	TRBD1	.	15	TGTGCCAGCTCACCACTGACTACAGGGGCAGATACGCAGTATTTT	CASSPLTTGADTQYF
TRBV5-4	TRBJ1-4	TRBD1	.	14	TGTGCCAGCAGCTCGGACAGGGATCGAGAAAAACTGTTTTTT	CASSSDRDREKLFF
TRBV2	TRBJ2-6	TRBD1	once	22	TGTGCCAGCAGTGAAGCGCTTCACTTTTTCCCAAACAGGGGAACTGGGGCCAACGTCCTGACTTTC	CASSEALHFFPNRGTGANVLTF
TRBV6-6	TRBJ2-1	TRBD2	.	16	TGTGCCAGCAGTTTGACTAGCGGGAGGGCGGACAATGAGCAGTTCTTC	CASSLTSGRADNEQFF
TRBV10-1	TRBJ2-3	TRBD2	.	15	TGCGCCAGCAGTACCTTAGCGGGAGTAGGGGATACGCAGTATTTT	CASSTLAGVGDTQYF
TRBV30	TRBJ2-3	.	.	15	TGTGCCTGGAGTTTGGGGCAGGGGAATTCAGATACGCAGTATTTT	CAWSLGQGNSDTQYF
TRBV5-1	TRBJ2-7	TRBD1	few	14	TGCGCCAGCAGCACAGGACAGGGGCCCCACGAGCAGTACTTC	CASSTGQGPHEQYF
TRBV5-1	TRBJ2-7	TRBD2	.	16	TGCGCCAGCAGCTCGGGTGGGAGGGTAGGGGCCTACGAGCAGTACTTC	CASSSGGRVGAYEQYF
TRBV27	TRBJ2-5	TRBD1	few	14	TGTGCCAGCAGTGTCCGGGACAGGAGAGAGACCCAGTACTTC	CASSVRDRRETQYF
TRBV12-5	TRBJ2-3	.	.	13	TGTGCTAGTGGCGCCGGGAAAGCAGATACGCAGTATTTT	CASGAGKADTQYF
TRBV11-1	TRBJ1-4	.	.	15	TGTGCCAGCACCCCTTGGGGGGGCACTAATGAAAAACTGTTTTTT	CASTPWGGTNEKLFF
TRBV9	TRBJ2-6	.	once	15	TGTGCCAGCAGCGTAACGGGTTCGGGGGCCAACGTCCTGACTTTC	CASSVTGSGANVLTF
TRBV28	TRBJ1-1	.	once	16	TGTGCCAGCAGTTCCCCCCTCTGGGCGATGAACACTGAAGCTTTCTTT	CASSSPLWAMNTEAFF
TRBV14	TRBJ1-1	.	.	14	TGTGCCAGCAGCCGCAATAGGGGTTACACTGAAGCTTCCTTT	CASSRNRGYTEASF
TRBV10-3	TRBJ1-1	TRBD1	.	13	TGTGCCACCCACAGGGGGCAAAGCACTGAAGCTTTCTTT	CATHRGQSTEAFF
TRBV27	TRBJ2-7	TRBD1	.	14	TGTGCCAGCAGTCCGGGGACAGGGGGCGACGAGCAGTACTTC	CASSPGTGGDEQYF
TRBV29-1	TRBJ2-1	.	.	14	TGCAGCGTTGATATAAGCGGAACCTACAATGAGCAGTTCTTC	CSVDISGTYNEQFF
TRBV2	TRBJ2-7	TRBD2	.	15	TGTGCCAGCAGTAAGGAACTAGCGGGAGTGTACGAGCAGTACTTC	CASSKELAGVYEQYF
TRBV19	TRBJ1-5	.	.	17	TGTGCCAGTATAAAAAGGGGGGGGCTGGGCAGCAATCAGCCCCAGCATTTT	CASIKRGGLGSNQPQHF
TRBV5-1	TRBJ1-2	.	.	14	TGCGCCAGCAGCCCCGTCGACATTCACTATGGCTACACCTTC	CASSPVDIHYGYTF
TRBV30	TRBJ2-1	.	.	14	TGTGCCTGGGGGGGGGCGGGAGTGGGGAATGAGCAGTTCTTC	CAWGGAGVGNEQFF
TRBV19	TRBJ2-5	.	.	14	TGTGCCAGTAGTATCGGCAGGGGTCAAGAGACCCAGTACTTC	CASSIGRGQETQYF
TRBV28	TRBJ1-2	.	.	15	TGTGCCAGCAGTTTTCGAGGGCAGGGGAACTATGGCTACACCTTC	CASSFRGQGNYGYTF
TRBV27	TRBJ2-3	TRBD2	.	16	TGTGCCAGCACCCGATCGTATGGGACTACCACAGATACGCAGTATTTT	CASTRSYGTTTDTQYF
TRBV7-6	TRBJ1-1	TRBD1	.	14	TGTGCCAGCAGCTTACAAGGACAGGGCACTGAAGCTTTCTTT	CASSLQGQGTEAFF
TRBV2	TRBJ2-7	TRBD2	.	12	TGTGCCAGCAGCGGACTAGCGGACGAGCAGTACTTC	CASSGLADEQYF
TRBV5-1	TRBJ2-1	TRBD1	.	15	TGCGCCAGCAGTACGACCTCGACAGGGCCGAATGAGCAGTTCTTC	CASSTTSTGPNEQFF
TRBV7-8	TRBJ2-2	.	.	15	TGTGCCAGCAGCTTAGGGAGGGGTTTGGCCGGGGAGCTGTTTTTT	CASSLGRGLAGELFF
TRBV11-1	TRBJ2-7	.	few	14	TGTGCCAGCAGCTTAGGGGGCAGGGGCTACGAGCAGTACTTC	CASSLGGRGYEQYF
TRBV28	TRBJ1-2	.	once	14	TGTGCCACCCATACTGGGGTCAGGGCCCATGGCTACACCTTC	CATHTGVRAHGYTF
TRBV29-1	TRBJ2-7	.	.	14	TGCAGCGCCGGGGATAGGGTAAAAGGCTACGAGCAGTACTTC	CSAGDRVKGYEQYF
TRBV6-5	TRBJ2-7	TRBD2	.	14	TGTGCCAGATCCGCGCTAGCGGGAGATCACGAGCAGTACTTC	CARSALAGDHEQYF
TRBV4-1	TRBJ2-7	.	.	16	TGCGCCAGCAGCCAAGTCTTCGGGACAACGGGCTACGAGCAGTACTTC	CASSQVFGTTGYEQYF
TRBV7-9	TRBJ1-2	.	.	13	TGTGCCAGCAGCTTGTGGGTGCCGGGTGGCTACACCTTC	CASSLWVPGGYTF
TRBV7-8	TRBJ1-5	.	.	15	TGTGCCAGCAGTCGGAATCCGGGAGAATATCAGCCCCAGCATTTT	CASSRNPGEYQPQHF
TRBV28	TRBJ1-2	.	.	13	TGTGCCAGCAGCCCACAGGGAACCTATGGCTACACCTTC	CASSPQGTYGYTF
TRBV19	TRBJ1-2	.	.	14	TGTGCCAGTAAGAGCCGAGACAGTGACTATGGCTACACCTTC	CASKSRDSDYGYTF
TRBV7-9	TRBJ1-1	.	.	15	TGTGCCAGCACCTCCACCCCTTCTATGAACACTGAAGCTTTCTTT	CASTSTPSMNTEAFF
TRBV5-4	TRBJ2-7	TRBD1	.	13	TGTGCCAGCAGCCATGACAGGGCTAGGGAGCAGTACTTC	CASSHDRAREQYF
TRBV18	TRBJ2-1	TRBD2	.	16	TGTGCCAGCTCACCACGGGGGACTAGCGGTTACAATGAGCAGTTCTTC	CASSPRGTSGYNEQFF
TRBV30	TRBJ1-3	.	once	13	TGTGCCTGGAGTGCAGGGTACGGAAACACCATATATTTT	CAWSAGYGNTIYF
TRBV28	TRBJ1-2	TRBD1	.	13	TGTGCCAGCAGTTTTCTAAGGGGGCCCGGCTACACCTTC	CASSFLRGPGYTF
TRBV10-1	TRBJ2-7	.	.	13	TGCGCCAGCAGTGTGGGCAGGGTGGGCGAGCAGTACTTC	CASSVGRVGEQYF
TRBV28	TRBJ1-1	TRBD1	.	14	TGTGCCAGCAGCCCAGGGGGAAGTAACACTGAAGCTTTCTTT	CASSPGGSNTEAFF
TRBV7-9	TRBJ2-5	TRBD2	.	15	TGTGCCAGCAGCTCCGTGATAGCGGGAGGGGAGACCCAGTACTTC	CASSSVIAGGETQYF
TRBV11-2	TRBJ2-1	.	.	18	TGTGCCAGCAGCTTAGGGCCGCAGCGGGGCACAAGGGGGTATGAGCAGTTCTTC	CASSLGPQRGTRGYEQFF